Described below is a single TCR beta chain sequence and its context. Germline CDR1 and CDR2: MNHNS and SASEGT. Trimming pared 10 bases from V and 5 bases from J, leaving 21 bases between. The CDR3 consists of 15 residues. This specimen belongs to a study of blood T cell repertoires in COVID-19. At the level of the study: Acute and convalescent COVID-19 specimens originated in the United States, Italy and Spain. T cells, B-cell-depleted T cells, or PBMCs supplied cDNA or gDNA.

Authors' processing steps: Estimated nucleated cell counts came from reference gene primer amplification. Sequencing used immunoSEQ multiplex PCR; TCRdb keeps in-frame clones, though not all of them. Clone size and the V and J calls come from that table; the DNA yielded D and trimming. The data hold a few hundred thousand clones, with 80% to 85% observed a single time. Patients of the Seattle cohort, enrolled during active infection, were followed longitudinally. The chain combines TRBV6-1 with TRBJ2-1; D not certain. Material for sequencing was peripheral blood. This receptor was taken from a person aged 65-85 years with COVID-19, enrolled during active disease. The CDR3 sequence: CATSEGRRSHNEQFF. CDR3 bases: TGTGCCACCAGCGAAGGGCGGCGATCCCACAATGAGCAGTTCTTC.